This TCR beta chain was observed in a study of cytotoxic CD8 clonotypes in ibrutinib-treated CLL. This CDR3 spans 14 amino acids. The germline V gene has CDR1 MNHNS and CDR2 SASEGT. Trimming pared 4 bases from V and 2 bases from J, leaving 11 bases between. TCRdb's table, derived via immunoSEQ multiplex PCR, lists solely in-frame clones and lacks some. The sample has about 140,000 clones; over 75% are singletons. The source is a human donor with chronic lymphocytic leukemia. The specimen comprised PBMCs, sampled after 36 months of ibrutinib treatment. The rearrangement links TRBV6-1 to TRBJ1-1; a possible D gene is TRBD1 (5 bases). The CDR3 is CASSGWGGNTEAFF. The CDR3 DNA follows: TGTGCCAGCAGTGGTTGGGGGGGTAACACTGAAGCTTTCTTT.